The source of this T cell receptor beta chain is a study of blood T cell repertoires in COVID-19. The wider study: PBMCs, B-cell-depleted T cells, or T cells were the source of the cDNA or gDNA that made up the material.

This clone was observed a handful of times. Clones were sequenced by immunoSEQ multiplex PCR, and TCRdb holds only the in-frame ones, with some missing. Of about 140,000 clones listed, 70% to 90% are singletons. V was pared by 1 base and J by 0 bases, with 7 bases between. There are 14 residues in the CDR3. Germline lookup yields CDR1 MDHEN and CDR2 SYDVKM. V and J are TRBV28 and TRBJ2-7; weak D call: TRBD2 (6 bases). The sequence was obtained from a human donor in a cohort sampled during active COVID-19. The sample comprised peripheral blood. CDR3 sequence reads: CASSLFGGSYEQYF. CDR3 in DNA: TGTGCCAGCAGTTTATTCGGGGGCTCCTACGAGCAGTACTTC.